This T cell receptor beta chain was found in a study of CD8+ T cells in alopecia areata. Study-level information: The drug, oral tofacitinib, was given to treated patients at 5 to 10 mg twice daily. Dosing with tofacitinib proceeded for 6 to 18 months, followed by 6 months off drug.

Points on this clone: Its target is unknown.

Study findings and constraints: It was less clear whether patients shared TCRs than it was in mice, possibly because of HLA.

Patients with alopecia areata provided lesional scalp punch biopsies as well as peripheral blood. Germline-derived CDR1 and CDR2 are SEHNR and FQNEAQ (reference sequence). The CDR3 is 11 residues long. Trimming removed 0 bases at V and 10 bases at J, with 6 bases between. Sequencing used cDNA as its template, made by extracting RNA and reverse transcribing it. The data were produced by immunoSEQ multiplex PCR, yet TCRdb's version contains in-frame clones alone and is incomplete. The sample yields around 140,000 clones, approximately 49% seen once. This chain connects TRBV7-9 to TRBJ1-1; D call uncertain. This receptor was taken from a human donor with alopecia areata. Sample: CD8+ T cells sorted from blood, taken at week 0. In DNA, the CDR3 is TGTGCCAGCAGCTTAGCGCAAGGAGCTTTCTTT. This encodes CASSLAQGAFF.